Shown below are 20 T cell receptor beta chains from a single sample sequenced in a study of blood T cell repertoires in COVID-19. The repertoire was sequenced with immunoSEQ multiplex PCR; TCRdb's copy has only in-frame clones and lacks some. The table has about 40,000 clones, about 86% seen once. Specimen: peripheral blood. Source of these receptors: a human donor with acute or convalescent COVID-19. The donor label of this sample is uncertain.

CDR3 in amino acids: CASSHVTGELFF. The CDR3 bases are TGCGCCAGCAGCCACGTCACCGGGGAGCTGTTTTTT. This chain uses TRBV4-3 with TRBJ2-2; D ambiguous. The CDR3 length is 12 residues. With 3 bases removed from V and 4 bases from J, the gap between germline ends came to 3 bases. Germline lookup yields CDR1 LGHNA and CDR2 YSLEER.

The table lists this clone with a few counts. The V gene is TRBV11-2, the J gene TRBJ1-5; TRBD1 is a possible D gene (6 bases). CDR3 length equals 14 residues. CDR1 and CDR2 from the germline V gene are SGHAT and FQNNGV. V gave up 1 base and J gave up 2 bases, with 6 bases separating them. CDR3 sequence: CASSLAGGNQPQHF. The CDR3 coding sequence is TGTGCCAGCAGCTTAGCAGGGGGCAATCAGCCCCAGCATTTT.

This clone was picked up a small number of times. J is TRBJ2-1 and V is TRBV5-4, with TRBD2 as a possible D gene (5 bases). Germline V lookup: CDR1 SGHNT, CDR2 YYREEE (reference sequence). V was cut by 4 bases and J by 2 bases, with 13 bases left in between. This CDR3 has 15 residues. This chain's CDR3 is CASSADQRAYNEQFF. The CDR3 DNA sequence: TGTGCCAGCAGCGCGGACCAGAGGGCCTACAATGAGCAGTTCTTC. The variable domain in full, with the rest retrieved from reference TRBV5-4 and TRBJ2-1, is ETGVTQSPTHLIKTRGQQVTLRCSSQSGHNTVSWYQQALGQGPQFIFQYYREEENGRGNFPPRFSGLQFPNYSSELNVNALELDDSALYLCASSADQRAYNEQFFGPGTRLTVL.

V usage is TRBV19 and J usage is TRBJ1-6; the match to TRBD1 covers 7 bases. This CDR3 region has 16 residues. Per germline, CDR1 LNHDA and CDR2 SQIVND (reference sequence). V was clipped by 7 bases and J by 9 bases; unmatched bases: 15. The CDR3 DNA reads as TGTGCCAGTACCGAGAGGGGGCAGCCCGGTGGTTCACCCCTCCACTTT. Translating gives CASTERGQPGGSPLHF. Full variable domain (remainder filled in from reference TRBV19 and TRBJ1-6): DGGITQSPKYLFRKEGQNVTLSCEQNLNHDAMYWYRQDPGQGLRLIYYSQIVNDFQKGDIAEGYSVSREKKESFPLTVTSAQKNPTAFYLCASTERGQPGGSPLHFGNGTRLTVT.

V gene TRBV27 combines with J gene TRBJ1-2; 8 bases fit TRBD1. V shed 3 bases, J shed 4 bases, and the junction held 7 bases outside the gene matches. Looked up from germline, CDR1 is MNHEY and CDR2 is SMNVEV (reference sequence). This CDR3 is 15 amino acids long. In nucleotides, the CDR3 is TGTGCCAGCAGTTTCACCGGGACAGGAGGCTATGGCTACACCTTC. Translating it yields CASSFTGTGGYGYTF.

The rearrangement uses TRBV7-2 and TRBJ2-7, with a possible D match to TRBD2 (6 bases). The CDR3 consists of 16 residues. V was cut by 0 bases and J by 5 bases, with 17 bases left in between. Germline CDR1 reads SGHTA; CDR2 reads FQGNSA. The CDR3 bases are TGTGCCAGCAGCTTAGCGGTTGGGACTTCACGGAACGAGCAGTACTTC. Translated: CASSLAVGTSRNEQYF.

The V call is TRBV7-9, the J call TRBJ2-2; 8 bases agree with TRBD1. The CDR3 covers 16 residues. Germline CDR1 and CDR2: SEHNR and FQNEAQ (reference sequence). V was pared by 4 bases and J by 1 base, with 5 bases of the junction left unmatched. CDR3 nucleotides: TGTGCCAGCAGCTCCACCGGGACAGGGAACACCGGGGAGCTGTTTTTT. This encodes CASSSTGTGNTGELFF.

The V and J genes are TRBV6-5 and TRBJ2-6; D ambiguous. Looked up from germline, CDR1 is MNHEY and CDR2 is SVGAGI. The CDR3 loop spans 12 amino acids. The V end was cut by 10 bases, the J end by 4 bases, with 8 bases between. CDR3 residues: CATGLGANVLTF. Here the CDR3 DNA reads TGTGCCACAGGTCTCGGGGCCAACGTCCTGACTTTC.

This clone was seen more than once but under ten times. The gene calls are TRBV19 and TRBJ2-6; tentative D call: TRBD1 (7 bases). Germline V gene lookup returns CDR1 LNHDA and CDR2 SQIVND (reference sequence). Trimming cost V 6 bases and J 0 bases, with 15 bases left between them. The CDR3 extends over 17 amino acids. CDR3 sequence (DNA): TGTGCCAGTAGGGGGAGACAGGGACTCTCTGGGGCCAACGTCCTGACTTTC. Protein: CASRGRQGLSGANVLTF.

The rearrangement uses TRBV5-4 and TRBJ1-4; D ambiguous. V was shortened by 1 base and J by 5 bases, with 9 bases between the two germline ends. Germline V lookup: CDR1 SGHNT, CDR2 YYREEE (reference sequence). This CDR3 has 14 residues. The CDR3: CASSLMGPNEKLFF. In DNA, the CDR3 is TGTGCCAGCAGCTTGATGGGCCCCAATGAAAAACTGTTTTTT.

A single count supports this clone. The chain couples TRBV19 to TRBJ1-3, with no clear D. CDR1 LNHDA and CDR2 SQIVND come from the germline V gene (reference sequence). V lost 4 bases and J lost 1, with 8 bases in between. This CDR3 is 14 amino acids long. The CDR3 nucleotides are TGTGCCAGTAGTAACGAGTTTTCTGGAAACACCATATATTTT. As protein: CASSNEFSGNTIYF. Looking up the rest from reference TRBV19 and TRBJ1-3 gives the full variable domain: DGGITQSPKYLFRKEGQNVTLSCEQNLNHDAMYWYRQDPGQGLRLIYYSQIVNDFQKGDIAEGYSVSREKKESFPLTVTSAQKNPTAFYLCASSNEFSGNTIYFGEGSWLTVV.

The J gene is TRBJ2-1, the V gene TRBV19, with TRBD1 matching 7 bases. V dropped 10 bases and J dropped 8; count of bases not matched to a gene: 17. This CDR3 is 15 amino acids long. Germline CDR1 is LNHDA and CDR2 is SQIVND (reference sequence). In DNA form, the CDR3 reads TGTGCCACCCGAATTTCGAAGGGGGCCGCGGATGAGCAGTTCTTC. This codes for CATRISKGAADEQFF.

The CDR3 is CASSQVLKFCTDTQYF. CDR3 coding DNA: TGTGCCAGCAGCCAAGTTCTAAAATTCTGCACAGATACGCAGTATTTT. The V and J genes are TRBV3-1 (or the pseudogene TRBV3-2) and TRBJ2-3; D is undetermined. This CDR3 is built from 16 residues. Trimming removed 1 base at V and 1 base at J, with 12 bases between. Per germline, CDR1 LGHDT and CDR2 YNNKEL (reference sequence).

The count of this clone is one. The chain couples TRBV5-1 to TRBJ2-7; 9 bases are shared with TRBD2. The CDR3 totals 17 residues. The junction had 13 bases not matched to a gene; V was cut back by 4 bases and J by 2 bases. Germline assignment: CDR1 SGHRS and CDR2 YFSETQ. The CDR3 nucleotides read TGCGCCAGCAGCCAAGGGACTAGCCCTACGAGTGCCTACGAGCAGTACTTC. As protein: CASSQGTSPTSAYEQYF.

The chain combines TRBV9 with TRBJ2-5; 11 bases are shared with TRBD2. The ends lost 0 bases at V and 3 bases at J; junction bases unmatched: 4. The CDR3 is 16 residues long. Germline V gives CDR1 SGDLS, CDR2 YYNGEE. The CDR3 sequence is CASSVASGGIKETQYF. DNA of the CDR3: TGTGCCAGCAGCGTAGCTAGCGGGGGGATTAAAGAGACCCAGTACTTC.

The chain couples TRBV21-1 to TRBJ2-5; the table's D gene call, TRBD2, was not cross checked with the DNA. TRBV21-1 is designated a pseudogene. The CDR3 runs 15 residues. The CDR3 loop is CASSPAGKGQETQYF. The CDR3 bases are TGTGCCAGCAGCCCGGCGGGGAAAGGCCAAGAGACCCAGTACTTC.

V and J are TRBV11-2 and TRBJ2-1, with 11 bases lining up with TRBD2. This CDR3 contains 17 residues. Germline V lookup: CDR1 SGHAT, CDR2 FQNNGV. Trimming cost V 5 bases and J 6 bases; bases outside gene matches: 12. CDR3 sequence reads: CASSINSGRASGNEQFF. The CDR3 nucleotides read TGTGCCAGCAGCATAAATAGCGGGAGGGCCTCGGGCAATGAGCAGTTCTTC.

The chain joins TRBV5-1 to TRBJ1-4; D is possibly TRBD1 (5 bases). CDR3 length equals 17 residues. V lost 2 bases and J lost 2, with 16 bases in between. Looked up from germline, CDR1 is SGHRS and CDR2 is YFSETQ. This CDR3 reads CASSFDPLGGTNEKLFF. The CDR3 nucleotides are TGCGCCAGCAGCTTCGATCCCTTGGGGGGTACTAATGAAAAACTGTTTTTT.

This clone was recorded a few times. The CDR3 protein is CASSPTDTQYF. The DNA for the CDR3 is TGTGCCAGCAGCCCAACAGATACGCAGTATTTT. This rearrangement joins TRBV5-5 to TRBJ2-3; D unresolved. This CDR3 is 11 amino acids long. Germline V CDR1 and CDR2: SGHKS, YYEKEE (reference sequence). Deletions cut 4 bases from V and 3 bases from J, with 3 bases between.

The chain joins TRBV4-2 to TRBJ1-2; D is ambiguous. The CDR3 covers 12 residues. V dropped 4 bases and J dropped 8 bases, with 11 bases sitting between them. Germline CDR1 is LGHNA and CDR2 is YNFKEQ. CDR3 DNA sequence: TGTGCCAGCAGCCCGACAAGCGGCGGCTACACCTTC. This gives the protein CASSPTSGGYTF.